Shown below are 19 T cell receptor beta chains from a single sample sequenced in a study of T cell responses to AZD1222 COVID-19 vaccine (dated by TCRdb to 2020 to 2022). The receptor library was made with the immunoSEQ multiplex PCR assay. TCRdb took this table from immuneACCESS and kept in-frame rearrangements with V and J called. Such tables lack part of the clones; where checked against another copy, unresolved V genes explain under half of the gap, and the rest is unexplained. Recorded for this sample are 200,000 or so clones; about 90% of them occurred a single time. The top ten hold about 3% of the sample. The intended sense of this specimen's time point label: baseline before first vaccination. The treatment or condition label, read with the paper, signifies: meningococcal conjugate vaccine given as trial control. Source: peripheral blood, taken on day 0 of MenACWY control vaccination. The receptors shown here come from an adult in good health.

The sample holds one count of this clone. V and J are TRBV6-5 and TRBJ2-3; TRBD2 agrees at 8 bases. This CDR3 is built from 15 residues. Germline-derived CDR1 and CDR2 are MNHEY and SVGAGI. With V trimmed by 6 bases and J by 4 bases, 9 bases remained unmatched. The chain's CDR3 is CASSPGTRWADTQYF. The CDR3 coding sequence is TGTGCCAGCAGCCCCGGGACTAGGTGGGCAGATACGCAGTATTTT.

The chain combines TRBV6-5 with TRBJ2-7; the D is unclear. Germline CDR1 reads MNHEY; CDR2 reads SVGAGI. The V end lost 4 bases, the J end lost 4 bases, and 14 bases lay between the germline ends. The CDR3 has 14 residues. The DNA of the CDR3 is TGTGCCAGCAGTTTTCTGGGCCCTGTGTACGAGCAGTACTTC. This encodes CASSFLGPVYEQYF.

This chain joins TRBV6-5 and TRBJ1-5, with D unresolved. The germline V and J ends were trimmed by 6 bases and 8 bases, with 14 bases remaining between them. Looked up from germline, CDR1 is MNHEY and CDR2 is SVGAGI. The CDR3 runs to 13 residues. DNA of the CDR3: TGTGCCAGCAGCTTCGGTCCCTTTAAGCCCCAGCATTTT. Residues: CASSFGPFKPQHF.

The chain's CDR3 is CSVLHPGQGANYGYTF. The CDR3, as DNA: TGCAGCGTTCTACACCCGGGACAGGGGGCCAACTATGGCTACACCTTC. The rearrangement uses TRBV29-1 and TRBJ1-2, with TRBD1 matching 12 bases. V lost 5 bases to trimming and J lost 2 bases; unmatched junction nucleotides: 9. The CDR3 totals 16 residues. Germline loops: CDR1 SQVTM, CDR2 ANQGSEA.

The CDR3 DNA sequence: TGTGCCAGCAGCTCCGACACTGAAGCTTTCTTT. Translated: CASSSDTEAFF. This chain connects TRBV12-3 or TRBV12-4 to TRBJ1-1; D not certain. V lost 6 bases and J 3 bases, leaving 5 bases between the germline ends. This CDR3 has 11 amino acids.

V is TRBV6-2 or TRBV6-3 and J is TRBJ2-2, with D hard to call. Germline CDR1 reads MNHEY; CDR2 reads SVGEGT. The CDR3 has 12 amino acids. Between the trimmed V and J ends, which lost 5 bases and 4 bases, there was a span of 5 bases. The CDR3 coding sequence is TGTGCCAGCAGTAACCCCACCGGGGAGCTGTTTTTT. It yields the protein CASSNPTGELFF.

The rearrangement uses TRBV5-4 and TRBJ1-3, with no clear D. Trimming cost V 4 bases and J 2 bases, with 7 bases left between them. The germline V gene has CDR1 SGHNT and CDR2 YYREEE (reference sequence). The CDR3 totals 13 residues. CDR3 sequence reads: CASSPQAGNTIYF. For the CDR3, the DNA is TGTGCCAGCAGCCCGCAAGCTGGAAACACCATATATTTT.

The V call is TRBV29-1, the J call TRBJ1-4, with TRBD1 as a possible D gene (5 bases). Per germline, CDR1 SQVTM and CDR2 ANQGSEA. The CDR3 loop spans 13 amino acids. Trimming shortened V by 4 bases and J by 7 bases, and 13 bases separated the two germline ends. CDR3 in amino acids: CSVGTFASEKLFF. The CDR3 nucleotides read TGCAGCGTTGGGACATTCGCGAGTGAAAAACTGTTTTTT.

The V call is TRBV28, the J call TRBJ1-1, with 7 nucleotides matching TRBD1. Trimming took 3 bases from V and 5 from J; bases not matched to a gene: 3. Germline CDR1 is MDHEN and CDR2 is SYDVKM. The CDR3 extends over 13 amino acids. CDR3 coding DNA: TGTGCCAGCAGTTTTGACAGGGTAACTGAAGCTTTCTTT. Translation: CASSFDRVTEAFF.

This clone showed up just a few times. The chain combines TRBV27 with TRBJ2-1, with TRBD2 matching 8 bases. Germline V CDR1 and CDR2: MNHEY, SMNVEV (reference sequence). The CDR3 runs to 15 residues. J was trimmed by 0 bases and V by 7 bases; bases with no gene match: 5. The CDR3 region is CASKAGTSSYNEQFF. The CDR3 DNA is TGTGCCAGCAAGGCGGGGACTAGCTCCTACAATGAGCAGTTCTTC.

The chain employs TRBV6-1 and TRBJ1-1; D uncertain. This CDR3 spans 13 amino acids. V lost 2 bases and J lost 4, with 8 bases in between. Germline-derived CDR1 and CDR2 are MNHNS and SASEGT. DNA of the CDR3: TGTGCCAGCAGTGAAACGGGGAGCACTGAAGCTTTCTTT. Translation: CASSETGSTEAFF.

This clone has only one observation. The V call is TRBV19, the J call TRBJ2-7; 8 positions match TRBD2. The germline V gene has CDR1 LNHDA and CDR2 SQIVND (reference sequence). With V trimmed by 3 bases and J by 3 bases, 7 bases remained unmatched. This CDR3 has 15 residues. The CDR3 nucleotides read TGTGCCAGTAGTATTCGGCGGGGGGCCGACTACGAGCAGTACTTC. This translates into CASSIRRGADYEQYF.

J is TRBJ2-7 and V is TRBV7-6; D might be TRBD1 (6 bases). Trimming removed 1 base from V and 3 bases from J, with 19 bases in between. Germline CDR1 SGHVS, CDR2 FNYEAQ. This CDR3 contains 17 residues. CDR3 bases: TGTGCCAGCAGCTTAGACGGTCAGGGGTCCCCCCGCTACGAGCAGTACTTC. Translation gives CASSLDGQGSPRYEQYF.

The chain links TRBV9 to TRBJ2-3; 10 nucleotides align to TRBD2. Germline V gives CDR1 SGDLS, CDR2 YYNGEE. Losses at the gene ends were 0 bases for V and 2 bases for J; bases not matched to a gene: 6. The CDR3 is 17 residues long. CDR3 sequence (DNA): TGTGCCAGCAGCGTAGGGGCTAGCGGGGGTAACACAGATACGCAGTATTTT. Its protein product is CASSVGASGGNTDTQYF.

This chain links TRBV30 with TRBJ1-4; tentatively, D is TRBD1 (6 bases). V lost 2 bases, J lost 7 bases, and 11 bases lay in between. CDR1 and CDR2 (germline): GTSNPN, SVGIG (reference sequence). The CDR3 is made up of 13 amino acids. The chain's CDR3 is CAWSHREGEKLFF. CDR3 DNA: TGTGCCTGGAGTCACAGGGAGGGTGAAAAACTGTTTTTT.

V and J are TRBV28 and TRBJ2-1, with TRBD2 matching over 10 bases. Germline V gives CDR1 MDHEN, CDR2 SYDVKM. The CDR3 sequence is 15 residues long. Trimming removed 5 bases from V and 7 bases from J; junction bases left unmatched: 8. The CDR3 loop is CASSTPSGGRNEQFF. The CDR3 region has the DNA TGTGCCAGCAGTACTCCTAGCGGGGGCCGTAATGAGCAGTTCTTC.

This chain connects TRBV19 to TRBJ1-2, with 8 bases lining up with TRBD1. This CDR3 is built from 15 residues. Germline V gives CDR1 LNHDA, CDR2 SQIVND (reference sequence). Losses at the gene ends were 1 base for V and 4 bases for J; bases not matched to a gene: 5. CDR3 protein: CASSIADRGLYGYTF. The CDR3 nucleotides are TGTGCCAGTAGTATAGCTGACAGGGGACTCTATGGCTACACCTTC.

The J gene is TRBJ1-2, the V gene TRBV19; perhaps TRBD1 as D (5 bases). V gave up 4 bases and J gave up 8 bases, with 20 bases separating them. The germline CDR1 and CDR2 sequences are LNHDA and SQIVND (reference sequence). The CDR3 spans 15 residues. The CDR3 sequence is CASSNEQGPGRGYTF. As DNA, the CDR3 is TGTGCCAGTAGTAACGAGCAGGGCCCAGGGAGAGGCTACACCTTC.

V and J are TRBV12-3 or TRBV12-4 and TRBJ1-1; 8 bases fit TRBD1. J gave up 5 bases and V 5 bases, and 4 bases lay outside the gene matches. The CDR3 contains 13 residues. CDR3 nucleotide sequence: TGTGCCAGCAGTCCCAGGGGGCAAACTGAAGCTTTCTTT. It translates to CASSPRGQTEAFF.